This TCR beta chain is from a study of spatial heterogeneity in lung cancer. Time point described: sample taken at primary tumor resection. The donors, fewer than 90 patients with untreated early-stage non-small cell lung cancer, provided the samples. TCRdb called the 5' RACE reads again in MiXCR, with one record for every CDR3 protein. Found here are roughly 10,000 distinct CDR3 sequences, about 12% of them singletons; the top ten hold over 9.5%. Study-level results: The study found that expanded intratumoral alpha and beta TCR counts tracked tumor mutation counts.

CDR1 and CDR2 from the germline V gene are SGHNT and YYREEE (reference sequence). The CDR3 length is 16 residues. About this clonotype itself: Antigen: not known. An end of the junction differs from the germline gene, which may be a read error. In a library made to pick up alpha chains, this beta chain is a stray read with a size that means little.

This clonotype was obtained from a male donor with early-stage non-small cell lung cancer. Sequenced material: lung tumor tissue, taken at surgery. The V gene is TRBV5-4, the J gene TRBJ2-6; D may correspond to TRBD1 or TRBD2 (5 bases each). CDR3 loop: CASSLVQGAGDNVLTF. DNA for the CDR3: TGTGCCAGCAGCTTGGTGCAGGGAGCTGGGGACAACGTCCTGACTTTC.